These T cell receptor beta chains were read from a single sample in a study of blood T cell repertoires in COVID-19. Sequenced by immunoSEQ multiplex PCR; TCRdb stores in-frame clones only, minus some. The data contain 50,000 or so clones, roughly 89% of them singletons. The source material was peripheral blood. The receptors were gathered from a man older than 75 with acute or convalescent COVID-19. Each CDR3 is given with its conserved first and last residue. The D gene is left open where the match is weak. Size is stated for part of the rows, as once, few or many counts, or as a class when the clone is expanded.

j_gene,v_gene,d_gene,abundance,CDR3nt,CDR3aa
TRBJ2-5,TRBV5-6,TRBD1,-,TGTGCCAGCAGCGAGGGGGCCCAAGAGACCCAGTACTTC,CASSEGAQETQYF
TRBJ2-7,TRBV4-1,TRBD1,once,TGCGCCAGCAGCCCAGGACAGGGGTCAACGATTTTCTACGAGCAGTACTTC,CASSPGQGSTIFYEQYF
TRBJ1-4,TRBV18,-,few,TGTGCCAGCTCTCGAAACGGACCAGGACTCGGTGGTGAAAAACTGTTTTTT,CASSRNGPGLGGEKLFF
TRBJ2-7,TRBV27,-,-,TGTGCCAGCAGACCCGCCGGGGGTCTCTACGAGCAGTACTTC,CASRPAGGLYEQYF
TRBJ1-5,TRBV19,TRBD1,-,TGTGCCAGTAGTACAGGGGGCTGGGAACAGCCCCAGCATTTT,CASSTGGWEQPQHF
TRBJ1-3,TRBV19,TRBD1,-,TGTGCCAGTAGTACTTCAGGGGGCTCTGGAAACACCATATATTTT,CASSTSGGSGNTIYF
TRBJ1-4,TRBV2,TRBD1,-,TGTGCCAGCAGGAGGGACAGGGTCGCGGAAAAACTGTTTTTT,CASRRDRVAEKLFF
TRBJ1-5,TRBV19,TRBD1,-,TGTGCCAGTAGGCCCAGGGGGACAGGGTACAATCAGCCCCAGCATTTT,CASRPRGTGYNQPQHF
TRBJ1-5,TRBV5-6,-,-,TGTGCCAGCAGCTTGGGGCAAGATCAGCCCCAGCATTTT,CASSLGQDQPQHF
TRBJ1-3,TRBV19,TRBD1,-,TGTGCCAGTGGAAAAACCGGGACAGGGGACGGAAACACCATATATTTT,CASGKTGTGDGNTIYF
TRBJ1-5,TRBV19,-,-,TGTGCCAGTAGTATCCTAGCAGATCAGCCCCAGCATTTT,CASSILADQPQHF
TRBJ1-2,TRBV5-6,-,-,TGTGCCAGCAGTACAGGACAGCCCGCTTATGGCTACACCTTC,CASSTGQPAYGYTF
TRBJ1-3,TRBV6-5,-,-,TGTGCCAGCAGTTGGGCAAGTGGAAACACCATATATTTT,CASSWASGNTIYF
TRBJ2-1,TRBV5-1,TRBD2,-,TGCGCCAGCAGCTTTAGCGGGGCTTCCTACAATGAGCAGTTCTTC,CASSFSGASYNEQFF
TRBJ2-1,TRBV28,-,once,TGTGCCAGCAGTTTATTAGCTCCAACCAATGAGCAGTTCTTC,CASSLLAPTNEQFF
TRBJ2-5,TRBV10-2,TRBD2,-,TGCGCCAGCTCATTTGGGAGGGAGGGGGAGACCCAGTACTTC,CASSFGREGETQYF
TRBJ1-4,TRBV12-3/TRBV12-4,TRBD1,-,TGTGCCAGCACCGCACCAGGGGGGGAAAAACTGTTTTTT,CASTAPGGEKLFF
TRBJ2-7,TRBV18,-,-,TGTGCCAGCTCACCACCGTCCATCTACGAGCAGTACTTC,CASSPPSIYEQYF
TRBJ1-2,TRBV3-1/TRBV3-2,-,-,TGTGCCAGCAGCCAAGGGTACGGGTTTTATGGCTACACCTTC,CASSQGYGFYGYTF
TRBJ1-3,TRBV11-2,-,-,TGTGCCAGCAGCTTAAGGAACAGGGCTTTTGGAAACACCATATATTTT,CASSLRNRAFGNTIYF